This TCR beta chain stems from a study of control samples from healthy donors and cancer patients. TCRdb keeps only in-frame clones here, not all; method: immunoSEQ multiplex PCR. The profile covers fewer than 200,000 clones, with 90% to 95% appearing a single time and approximately 1.5% taken by the ten largest. This receptor was taken from a man aged 30-40 years in good health. Sequencing was carried out using blood.

The CDR3 DNA reads as TGTGCCAGCAGCCGACAGGGTAGTTCTGGAAACACCATATATTTT. Amino acids: CASSRQGSSGNTIYF. This chain connects TRBV3-1 (or the pseudogene TRBV3-2) to TRBJ1-3; 7 nucleotides line up with TRBD1. This CDR3 contains 15 residues. Germline V lookup: CDR1 LGHDT, CDR2 YNNKEL (reference sequence). V gave up 4 bases and J gave up 1 base; unmatched junction bases: 4.